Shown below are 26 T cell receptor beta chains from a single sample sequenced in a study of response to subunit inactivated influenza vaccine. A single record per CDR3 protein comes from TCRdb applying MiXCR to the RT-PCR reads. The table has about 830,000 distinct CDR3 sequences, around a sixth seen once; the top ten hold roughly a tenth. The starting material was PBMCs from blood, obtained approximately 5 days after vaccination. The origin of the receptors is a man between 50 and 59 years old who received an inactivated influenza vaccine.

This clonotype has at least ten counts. For the CDR3, the DNA is TGTGCCAGCCGGGACAGGGGAAGTTCACCCCTCCACTTT. Its translation is CASRDRGSSPLHF. The chain is built from TRBV27 and TRBJ1-6, with 10 bases matching TRBD1. Losses at the gene ends were 8 bases for V and 9 bases for J; bases not matched to a gene: 4. The germline CDR1 and CDR2 sequences are MNHEY and SMNVEV (reference sequence). The CDR3 is 13 amino acids.

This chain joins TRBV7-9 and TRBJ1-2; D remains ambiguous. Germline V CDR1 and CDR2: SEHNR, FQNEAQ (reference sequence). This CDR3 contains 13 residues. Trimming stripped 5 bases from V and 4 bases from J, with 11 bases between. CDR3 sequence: CASSRDGSYGYTF. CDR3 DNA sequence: TGTGCCAGCAGCCGTGACGGCTCCTATGGCTACACCTTC.

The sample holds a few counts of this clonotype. CDR3 coding DNA: TGCGCCAGCAGCCAAGGGACAGACAATGAGCAGTTCTTC. Translated: CASSQGTDNEQFF. This chain uses TRBV4-3 with TRBJ2-1; TRBD1 is a possible D gene (6 bases). V lost 1 base, J lost 5 bases, and 6 bases lay in between. Germline-derived CDR1 and CDR2 are LGHNA and YSLEER. This CDR3 spans 13 amino acids.

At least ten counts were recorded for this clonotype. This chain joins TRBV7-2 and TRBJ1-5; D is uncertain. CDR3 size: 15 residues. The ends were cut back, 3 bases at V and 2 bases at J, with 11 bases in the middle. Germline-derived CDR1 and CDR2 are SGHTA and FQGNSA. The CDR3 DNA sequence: TGTGCCAGCAGCTTTGCTGGAGGACGCAATCAGCCCCAGCATTTT. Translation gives CASSFAGGRNQPQHF.

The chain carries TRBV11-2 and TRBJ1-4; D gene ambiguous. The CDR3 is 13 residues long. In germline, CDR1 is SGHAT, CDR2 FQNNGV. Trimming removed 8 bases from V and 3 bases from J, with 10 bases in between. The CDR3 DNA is TGTGCCAGCCGGGGTCAGGCTAATGAAAAACTGTTTTTT. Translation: CASRGQANEKLFF.

CDR3 DNA sequence: TGTGCCAGCAGCTTGGAGAGCGGGAGGGATACGCAGTATTTT. This translates into CASSLESGRDTQYF. The rearrangement joins TRBV7-9 to TRBJ2-3; TRBD2 matches 9 bases. Germline CDR1 SEHNR, CDR2 FQNEAQ (reference sequence). The CDR3 covers 14 residues. The V and J ends lost 3 bases and 6 bases, in that order; junction bases with no gene match: 4.

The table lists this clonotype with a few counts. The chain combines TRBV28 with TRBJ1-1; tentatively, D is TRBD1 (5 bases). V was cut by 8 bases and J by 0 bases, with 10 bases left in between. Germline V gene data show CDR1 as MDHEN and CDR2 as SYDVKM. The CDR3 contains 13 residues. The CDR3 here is CASLTDMNTEAFF. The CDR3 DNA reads TGTGCCAGCCTGACAGACATGAACACTGAAGCTTTCTTT. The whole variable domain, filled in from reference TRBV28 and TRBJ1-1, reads DVKVTQSSRYLVKRTGEKVFLECVQDMDHENMFWYRQDPGLGLRLIYFSYDVKMKEKGDIPEGYSVSREKKERFSLILESASTNQTSMYLCASLTDMNTEAFFGQGTRLTVV.

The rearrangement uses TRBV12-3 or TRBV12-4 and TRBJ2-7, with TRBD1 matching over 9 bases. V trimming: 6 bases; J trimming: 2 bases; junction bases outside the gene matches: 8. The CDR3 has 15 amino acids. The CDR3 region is CASRAGQGRPYEQYF. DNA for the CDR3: TGTGCCAGCAGAGCCGGACAGGGGAGACCCTACGAGCAGTACTTC.

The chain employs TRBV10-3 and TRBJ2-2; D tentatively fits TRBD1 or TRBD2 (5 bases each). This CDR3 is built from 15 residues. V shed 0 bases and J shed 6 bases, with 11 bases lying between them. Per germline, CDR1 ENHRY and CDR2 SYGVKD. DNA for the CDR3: TGTGCCATCAGTGAGTCGTGGCAGGGAGCCGGGGAGCTGTTTTTT. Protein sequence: CAISESWQGAGELFF.

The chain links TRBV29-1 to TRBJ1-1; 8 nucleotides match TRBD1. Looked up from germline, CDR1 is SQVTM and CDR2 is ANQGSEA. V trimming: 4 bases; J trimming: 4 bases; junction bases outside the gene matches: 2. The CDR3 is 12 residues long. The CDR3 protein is CSVGQGATEAFF. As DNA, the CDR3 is TGCAGCGTTGGCCAGGGGGCCACTGAAGCTTTCTTT.

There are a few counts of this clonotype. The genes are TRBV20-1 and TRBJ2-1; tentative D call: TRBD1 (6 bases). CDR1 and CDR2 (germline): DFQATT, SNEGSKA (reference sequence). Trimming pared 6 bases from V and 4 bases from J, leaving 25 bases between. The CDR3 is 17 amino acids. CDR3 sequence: CSATPLGGKGPYNEQFF. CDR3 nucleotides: TGCAGTGCCACGCCTCTTGGGGGCAAGGGCCCTTACAATGAGCAGTTCTTC.

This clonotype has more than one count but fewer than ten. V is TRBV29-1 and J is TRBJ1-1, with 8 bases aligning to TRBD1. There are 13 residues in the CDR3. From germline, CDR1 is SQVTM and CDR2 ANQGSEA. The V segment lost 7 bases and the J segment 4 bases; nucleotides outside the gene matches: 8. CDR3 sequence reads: CSAFTGGTTEAFF. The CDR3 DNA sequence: TGCAGCGCCTTCACAGGGGGGACCACTGAAGCTTTCTTT.

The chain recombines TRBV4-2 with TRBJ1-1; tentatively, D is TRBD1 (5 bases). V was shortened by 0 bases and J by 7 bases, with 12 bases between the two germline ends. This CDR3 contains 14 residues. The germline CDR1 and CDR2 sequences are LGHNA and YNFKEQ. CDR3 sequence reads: CASSQEVGPGEAFF. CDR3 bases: TGTGCCAGCAGCCAAGAGGTGGGGCCGGGTGAAGCTTTCTTT.

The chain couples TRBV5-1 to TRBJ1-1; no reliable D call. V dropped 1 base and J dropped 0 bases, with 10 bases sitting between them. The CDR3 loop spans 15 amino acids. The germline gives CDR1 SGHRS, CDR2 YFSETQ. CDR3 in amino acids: CASSLNGGLNTEAFF. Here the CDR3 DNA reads TGCGCCAGCAGCTTGAATGGAGGGTTGAACACTGAAGCTTTCTTT.

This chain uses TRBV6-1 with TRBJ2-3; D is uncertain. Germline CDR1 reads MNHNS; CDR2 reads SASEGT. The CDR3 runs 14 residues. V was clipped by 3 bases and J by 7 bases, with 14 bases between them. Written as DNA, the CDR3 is TGTGCCAGCAGTGACCCCGGACCGCGAAATACGCAGTATTTT. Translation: CASSDPGPRNTQYF.

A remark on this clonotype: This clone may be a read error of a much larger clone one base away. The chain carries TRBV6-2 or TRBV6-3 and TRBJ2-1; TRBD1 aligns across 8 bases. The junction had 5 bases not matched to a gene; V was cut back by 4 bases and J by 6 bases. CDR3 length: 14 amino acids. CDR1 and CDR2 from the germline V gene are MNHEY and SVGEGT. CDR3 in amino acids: CASSLHRGTNEQFF. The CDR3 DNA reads TGTGCCAGCAGTTTGCACAGGGGGACCAATGAGCAGTTCTTC.

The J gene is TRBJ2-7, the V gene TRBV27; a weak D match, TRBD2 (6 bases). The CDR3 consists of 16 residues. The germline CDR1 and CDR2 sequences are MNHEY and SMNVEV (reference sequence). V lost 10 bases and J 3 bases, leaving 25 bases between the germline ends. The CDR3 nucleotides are TGTGCCAAACTGTTCGAGAGGGTGCAGGAGGGCTACGAGCAGTACTTC. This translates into CAKLFERVQEGYEQYF.

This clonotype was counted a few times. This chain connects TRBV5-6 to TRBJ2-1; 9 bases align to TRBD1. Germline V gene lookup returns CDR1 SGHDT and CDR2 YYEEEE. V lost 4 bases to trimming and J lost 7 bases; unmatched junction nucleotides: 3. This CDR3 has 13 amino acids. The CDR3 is CASSPQGANEQFF. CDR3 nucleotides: TGTGCCAGCAGCCCACAGGGGGCAAATGAGCAGTTCTTC. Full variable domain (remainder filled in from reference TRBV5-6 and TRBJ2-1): DAGVTQSPTHLIKTRGQQVTLRCSPKSGHDTVSWYQQALGQGPQFIFQYYEEEERQRGNFPDRFSGHQFPNYSSELNVNALLLGDSALYLCASSPQGANEQFFGPGTRLTVL.

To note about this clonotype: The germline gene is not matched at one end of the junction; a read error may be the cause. The CDR3 protein is CAGSLALGETQYF. Written as DNA, the CDR3 is TGTGCCGGCAGCTTAGCGCTGGGGGAGACCCAGTACTTC. The chain couples TRBV7-9 to TRBJ2-5, with D possibly TRBD2 on 5 matching bases. The CDR3 is made up of 13 amino acids. Per the germline V gene, CDR1 is SEHNR and CDR2 is FQNEAQ (reference sequence).

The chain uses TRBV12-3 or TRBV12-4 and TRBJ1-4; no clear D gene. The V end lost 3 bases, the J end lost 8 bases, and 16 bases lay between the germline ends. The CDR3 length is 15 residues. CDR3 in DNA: TGTGCCAGCAGTTTTTCGGCCCTGGCGGTCGAAAAACTGTTTTTT. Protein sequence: CASSFSALAVEKLFF.

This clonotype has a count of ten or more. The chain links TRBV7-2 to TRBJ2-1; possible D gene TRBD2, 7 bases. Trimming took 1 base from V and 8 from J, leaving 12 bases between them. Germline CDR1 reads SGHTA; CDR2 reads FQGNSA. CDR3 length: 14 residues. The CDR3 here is CASSLGWGGDEQFF. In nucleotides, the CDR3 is TGTGCCAGCAGCTTAGGTTGGGGGGGCGATGAGCAGTTCTTC.

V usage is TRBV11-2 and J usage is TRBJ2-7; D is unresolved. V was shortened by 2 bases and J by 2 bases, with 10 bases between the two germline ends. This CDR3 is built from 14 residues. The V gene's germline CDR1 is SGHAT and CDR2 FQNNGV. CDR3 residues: CASSLWRRAYEQYF. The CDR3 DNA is TGTGCCAGCAGCTTATGGCGGCGCGCCTACGAGCAGTACTTC.

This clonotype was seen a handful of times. CDR3 sequence reads: CASSQEPTGGNTIYF. CDR3 in DNA: TGCGCCAGCAGCCAAGAACCCACAGGTGGAAACACCATATATTTT. The rearrangement links TRBV4-1 to TRBJ1-3, with D possibly TRBD1 on 5 matching bases. Germline V CDR1 and CDR2: MGHRA, YSYEKL. The CDR3 runs 15 residues. Between the trimmed V and J ends, which lost 0 bases and 3 bases, there was a span of 9 bases.

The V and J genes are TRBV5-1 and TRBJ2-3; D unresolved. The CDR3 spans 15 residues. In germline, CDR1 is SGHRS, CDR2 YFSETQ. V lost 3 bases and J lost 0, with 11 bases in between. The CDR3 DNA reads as TGCGCCAGCAGCTCGGATCCAGGAAGCACAGATACGCAGTATTTT. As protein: CASSSDPGSTDTQYF. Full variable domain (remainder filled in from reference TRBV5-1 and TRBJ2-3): KAGVTQTPRYLIKTRGQQVTLSCSPISGHRSVSWYQQTPGQGLQFLFEYFSETQRNKGNFPGRFSGRQFSNSRSEMNVSTLELGDSALYLCASSSDPGSTDTQYFGPGTRLTVL.

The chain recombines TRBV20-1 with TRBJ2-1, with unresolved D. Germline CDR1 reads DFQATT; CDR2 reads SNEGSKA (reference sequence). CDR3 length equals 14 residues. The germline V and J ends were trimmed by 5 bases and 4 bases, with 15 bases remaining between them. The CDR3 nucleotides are TGCAGTGCTCTAAAAGCCGACAATTACAATGAGCAGTTCTTC. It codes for CSALKADNYNEQFF.

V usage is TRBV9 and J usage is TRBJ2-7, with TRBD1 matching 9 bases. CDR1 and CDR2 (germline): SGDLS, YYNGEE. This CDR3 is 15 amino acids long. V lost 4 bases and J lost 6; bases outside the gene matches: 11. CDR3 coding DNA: TGTGCCAGCAGCCCCCGACCGGGACAGGGACCCGAGCAGTACTTC. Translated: CASSPRPGQGPEQYF.